This TCR beta chain was identified during a study of cytomegalovirus exposure and HLA in healthy donors (TCRdb year 2017). As for the study more broadly: An earlier analysis of fewer than 750 of the donors reported about 260 Gb of sequence data and some 110 million unique TCR beta sequences obtained from some 200 million T cells. Alongside the repertoire data, information on donor age, sex, ethnicity and CMV serostatus was compiled. The number of donors typed differed by locus, with about 629-640 for A, B, C, DRB1 and DQB1, 522 for DQA1, 600 to 610 for DPA1, and roughly 450 for DPB1. Besides the first cohort of around 700 subjects, a separate validation cohort made up of roughly 120 different subjects was used. About 300 gigabases of sequencing data and 91 million or so unique TCR sequences made up an early release that covered approximately 620 HLA-typed donors. A later analysis re-examined previously published TCR beta repertoires from several hundred donors and added high-resolution HLA genotyping to investigate patterns of TCR occurrence. In the later analysis, no new phenotypic data were used to find candidate immune exposures; instead, reliance was placed on TCR beta sequences and their occurrence across donors. An earlier analysis of 587 of the donors used high-throughput TCR beta sequencing to judge whether each TCR beta V gene segment behaved as functional or pseudogenic. Every repertoire in the discovery cohort had been generated on one and the same sequencing platform. Of the 350 to 400 genotyped donors, 81% fell in the genetic ancestry cluster associated with self-reported Caucasian donors. The study used immunosequencing to profile the T cell repertoires of several hundred subjects and linked those repertoires to cytomegalovirus serostatus. High-throughput TCR immunosequencing, statistical association of individual TCRs with disease status, and machine learning were combined to predict cytomegalovirus infection status. The aim of the study was to test whether cataloging public T cell receptors could identify signatures of past pathogen exposure. Among about 400 genotyped donors of the cohort, an average of around 250,000 unique TCR beta nucleotide sequences was sequenced per donor, of which about 18% were non-productive. Four or five DR-DQ haplotypes were handled as single units for association and clustering because linkage in the cohort was strong. A later genetic analysis used genome-wide SNP genotypes for about 60% of the 666 donors, treating that subset as a discovery cohort. HLA typing included class I and class II loci at four-digit resolution. Points the paper makes about the study in general: While some public TCRs were present in many individuals, most TCR sequences turned up only very rarely across donors. In a later analysis, TCR association rates were found to vary across HLA loci, with the most associated TCRs seen for DRB1 alleles and the fewest for HLA-C alleles. In a later genetic analysis, a missense DCLRE1C variant was associated with V-gene and J-gene trimming of TCR beta chains, and the association was replicated in an independent cohort. In this cohort, only TCR beta chains were sequenced, and detectable features were limited by the absence of alpha or paired-chain data. The authors suggested that the approach could potentially be extended to other disease states and immunological phenotypes. A later genetic analysis reported fewer N-insertions in productive TCRs among donors in an Asian-associated ancestry cluster than the roughly 620-donor mean. In a later analysis, most CMV-associated TCR beta chains were found to appear HLA-restricted, with HLA associations seemingly driven largely by CMV exposure. The 87-base-pair reads could not distinguish some IMGT-functional V segments, including TRBV6-2 and TRBV6-3, so those segments were excluded. Because HLA typing was unavailable for some donors at each locus, only the typed subset was used in association tests. Assigning TCR associations to individual alleles was difficult when HLA alleles, especially DR and DQ, strongly co-occurred. The presence/absence analyses assumed that sequencing depth was roughly uniform across donors, and that assumption may not be true. A few of the identified cytomegalovirus-associated TCR beta chains were confirmed in vitro to be specific for cytomegalovirus antigens. A later analysis found that HLA-associated TCR beta chains were more clonally expanded and had lower generation probabilities than equally common non-associated chains. A further reported finding was that TCR beta sequences accurately predicted the HLA-A and HLA-B alleles for most subjects in the first cohort. Correlated functional status among segregating V segments might reflect linkage disequilibrium, but an unknown experimental factor could not be ruled out. In a later analysis, several top co-occurrence clusters were reported to appear linked to parvovirus B19, influenza, CMV and Epstein-Barr virus. The classifier was reported to diagnose cytomegalovirus status with high specificity and sensitivity in both the original and validation cohorts. At a false discovery rate of 0.05, a later analysis linked some 17,000 TCR beta sequences to specific HLA alleles. In an earlier analysis of 500 to 650 of the donors, most TCR beta V segments appeared in productive rearrangements about 87% or about 30% of the time, broadly matching IMGT annotations. The study gave a list of over 150 TCR beta chains associated with cytomegalovirus. A cluster of highly shared sequence variants was judged likely to represent a technical artifact of the sequencing pipeline. CMV serostatus was the only immune exposure information available for the cohort. Because counts were too low, some 17 rarely observed V segments, including chromosome 9 orphons, were excluded from the earlier analysis of several hundred of the donors.

This clone is a singleton in its sample. What this receptor recognizes is not known. One base away there is no much larger clone; base qualities are not given. The library was built by means of the immunoSEQ multiplex PCR assay. For the multiplex PCR, a mixture combining 60 forward primers for TCR Vbeta segments and 13 reverse primers for TCR Jbeta segments was used. The CDR3 region of rearranged TCR beta genes was amplified from genomic DNA with a multiplex PCR assay. The amplified TCR beta libraries were sequenced on the Illumina HiSeq System as 87-base-pair reads. In the authors' own workflow: Across the 670 or so repertoires, a later analysis counted some 80 million unique TCR beta chains, roughly 11 million of which were shared by at least two donors. Raw reads were error-corrected and collapsed into unique sequences with a nearest-neighbor algorithm that merged closely related sequences to remove PCR and sequencing errors. CDR3 sequences were aligned to IMGT reference sequences to assign V, D and J gene segments. For a sequence to be retained, at least a six-nucleotide match to both a V gene segment and a J gene segment was required. A rearrangement was called productive if the CDR3 had no stop codons and remained in frame with V and J, and every other rearrangement was called non-productive. Following IMGT convention, CDR3 was defined as the stretch from the second conserved V-encoded cysteine up to the conserved J-encoded phenylalanine. In an earlier analysis of more than 550 of the donors, sequences lacking an unambiguous match to a single V gene segment were excluded. An earlier analysis of a few hundred of the donors called V segments functional above 56.7% productive rearrangements and segregating when the between-donor standard deviation exceeded 5%. A statistical classification framework was built to diagnose cytomegalovirus status from the catalog of TCR beta chain sequences. V and J gene assignment, in a later analysis, came from comparing TCR nucleotide sequences with IMGT/GENE-DB human TR gene sequences. The TCRdist pipeline was used in a later analysis to assign CDR3 sequences and most-parsimonious VDJ recombination scenarios. In a later analysis, every TCR beta chain was defined by the combination of its CDR3 amino acid sequence and its V-gene family, and reads without a unique V-gene family were dropped. As a way to deal with suspected cross-contamination and a sequencing artifact, a later analysis dropped under 600 nucleotide sequences that were highly shared and had low generation probability. In a later analysis, a clonal expansion index was calculated for each public chain from normalized within-repertoire ranks of inferred template counts. Generation probabilities in a later analysis came from a VDJ recombination model fitted to out-of-frame rearrangements, and those results were checked against IGoR. In a later analysis, TCR-TCR, TCR-HLA and TCR-CMV co-occurrence was scored with hypergeometric tests, and a repertoire-size bias correction was applied to TCR pairs. To estimate false discovery rates, a later analysis permuted the HLA or CMV assignments 20 times. In a later analysis, co-occurring TCRs were grouped with DBSCAN, and TCRdist sequence similarity was added when clustering was performed within HLA-allele-positive subsets. Repertoires with fewer than 30,000 or more than 120,000 public chains, plus five repertoires with anomalous nucleotide sharing, were excluded from co-occurrence clustering. TCRdb re-hosts the immuneACCESS table, in-frame sequences only. Its copies lack some clones; in the studies checked, an unresolved V gene accounts for under half of them, and the cause for the rest is not known. The V and J calls and clone size come from that table; D and trimming were worked out from the DNA. For this sample the table gives under 200,000 clones, of which 60% to 80% were detected only once. The ten biggest clones cover over 2.5% of the sample.

The cohort was made up of hundreds of healthy bone marrow donors. All cohort members were sampled while nominally healthy, although unrecorded immune exposures were likely present. The donor tested CMV seropositive and was one of the 289 seropositive cohort members. Every donor gave a peripheral blood sample, and the peripheral blood mononuclear cells from that sample were used for TCR beta sequencing. The Qiagen DNeasy Blood Extraction Kit was used to extract genomic DNA from the blood cell samples. CDR1 and CDR2 (SGHRS, YFSETQ) derive from the germline V gene. At the junction V is shortened by 4 bases and J by 0 bases, with 11 bases in between. Its CDR3 holds 15 amino acids, cysteine through phenylalanine. The DNA shown is the 45-base CDR3, in frame from base 1.

The V and J genes are TRBV5-1 and TRBJ1-5; the D gene identity is not certain. Sequenced input: PBMCs. The receptor's source is a woman between 35 and 50 years old in good health and CMV-seropositive. The DNA reads as follows: TGCGCCAGCAGCCAGGACGGGAATAGCAATCAGCCCCAGCATTTT. Its amino acids are CASSQDGNSNQPQHF.